What follows are 14 T cell receptor beta chains derived from one specimen sequenced in a study of T cells in Graves' hyperthyroidism and ophthalmopathy. RNA transcripts gave rise to amplified TCR beta CDR3 regions. First-round RT-PCR of the TCR CDR3 relied on the HTBI primer set. Using its own MiXCR run on the multiplex PCR reads, TCRdb lists one record per CDR3 protein. The data show under 250,000 distinct CDR3 sequences, with over 20% seen just once and approximately 32% held by the top ten. Material for sequencing was blood. These receptors were obtained from a woman in her forties with Graves' ophthalmopathy.

Many counts were recorded for this clonotype. The genes are TRBV27 and TRBJ1-1; D call uncertain. The CDR3 is made up of 13 amino acids. In germline, CDR1 is MNHEY, CDR2 SMNVEV (reference sequence). Trimming removed 6 bases at V and 7 bases at J, with 15 bases between. The CDR3 region has the DNA TGTGCCAGCAGGGATCCGAGACGGAGTGAAGCTTTCTTT. This codes for CASRDPRRSEAFF.

This clonotype was recorded many times. V is TRBV5-1 and J is TRBJ1-1; D possibly corresponds to TRBD1 (5 bases). V gave up 0 bases and J gave up 0 bases, with 9 bases separating them. The germline V gene has CDR1 SGHRS and CDR2 YFSETQ. The CDR3 has 15 residues. The CDR3 coding sequence is TGCGCCAGCAGCTTGGGACAGCTAGTGAACACTGAAGCTTTCTTT. It codes for CASSLGQLVNTEAFF.

This clonotype was recorded a few times. This chain connects TRBV18 to TRBJ2-2, with TRBD1 matching over 7 bases. The CDR3 is 15 amino acids. Germline V lookup: CDR1 KGHSH, CDR2 LQKENI. With 5 bases clipped from V and 5 bases from J, the junction kept 8 bases outside the gene matches. CDR3: CASSSLTGQTGELFF. DNA for the CDR3: TGTGCCAGCTCATCCTTGACAGGGCAAACCGGGGAGCTGTTTTTT. Combining the CDR3 with reference TRBV18 and TRBJ2-2 gives the whole variable domain NAGVMQNPRHLVRRRGQEARLRCSPMKGHSHVYWYRQLPEEGLKFMVYLQKENIIDESGMPKERFSAEFPKEGPSILRIQQVVRGDSAAYFCASSSLTGQTGELFFGEGSRLTVL.

This clonotype was counted ten times or more. V is TRBV12-3 or TRBV12-4 and J is TRBJ2-7; 9 bases align to TRBD1. V gave up 6 bases and J gave up 5 bases; unmatched junction bases: 11. The CDR3 is 15 residues long. CDR3 sequence reads: CASSPGDRDYDEQYF. As DNA, the CDR3 is TGTGCCAGCAGCCCGGGGGACAGGGATTACGACGAGCAGTACTTC.

This clonotype came up many times. The CDR3 region is CASSQEAIDWRANTGELFF. CDR3 DNA: TGTGCCAGCAGCCAAGAGGCGATCGACTGGCGGGCGAACACCGGGGAGCTGTTTTTT. The chain is built from TRBV14 and TRBJ2-2; D may be TRBD2 (5 bases). CDR1 is SGHDN, CDR2 FVKESK, per germline. This CDR3 comprises 19 residues. V was trimmed by 0 bases and J by 0 bases, leaving 17 bases between them.

This clonotype was observed at least ten times. This sequence joins TRBV2 and TRBJ2-4; D remains ambiguous. CDR1 and CDR2 from the germline V gene are SNHLY and FYNNEI. Trimming stripped 2 bases from V and 0 bases from J, with 8 bases between. CDR3 length: 15 amino acids. The CDR3 sequence is CASSESSIAKNIQYF. CDR3 in DNA: TGTGCCAGCAGTGAAAGCAGTATAGCCAAAAACATTCAGTACTTC.

This clonotype was counted many times. The CDR3 DNA reads as TGCAGCGTTGGCGCCGCAGGGGGGTCATACGAGCAGTACTTC. Residues: CSVGAAGGSYEQYF. The J gene is TRBJ2-7, the V gene TRBV29-1; D may be TRBD1 (7 bases). The CDR3 is made up of 14 amino acids. Germline values: CDR1 SQVTM, CDR2 ANQGSEA. With 4 bases removed from V and 4 bases from J, the gap between germline ends came to 17 bases.

The J gene is TRBJ2-5, the V gene TRBV6-5, with 7 bases fitting TRBD1. The CDR3 contains 15 residues. CDR1 and CDR2 from the germline V gene are MNHEY and SVGAGI. V lost 2 bases and J lost 1; bases outside the gene matches: 4. The CDR3 loop is CASSYTGTVQETQYF. Here the CDR3 DNA reads TGTGCCAGCAGTTACACCGGGACAGTCCAAGAGACCCAGTACTTC.

This clonotype came up many times. The V gene is TRBV2, the J gene TRBJ2-7; 8 bases are shared with TRBD2. The CDR3 is made up of 15 amino acids. V lost 5 bases and J lost 1; bases outside the gene matches: 7. The germline gives CDR1 SNHLY, CDR2 FYNNEI. The CDR3 coding sequence is TGTGCCAGCAGTTACCCCGGGGGGGGATCCTACGAGCAGTACTTC. This sequence encodes CASSYPGGGSYEQYF.

There are many counts of this clonotype. The rearrangement joins TRBV6-1 to TRBJ2-2; TRBD1 is a possible D gene (6 bases). The V and J ends lost 2 bases and 2 bases respectively, with 9 bases between them. Germline V gene lookup returns CDR1 MNHNS and CDR2 SASEGT. This CDR3 spans 15 amino acids. In DNA, the CDR3 is TGTGCCAGCAGTGAACCAGGGGCAAACACCGGGGAGCTGTTTTTT. It is translated as CASSEPGANTGELFF.

This clonotype was seen many times. The chain is built from TRBV28 and TRBJ2-5, with D perhaps assigned TRBD1 or TRBD2 (7 bases each). Germline lookup yields CDR1 MDHEN and CDR2 SYDVKM. The CDR3 covers 15 residues. Deletions cut 5 bases from V and 4 bases from J, with 17 bases between. CDR3 in DNA: TGTGCCAGCAGTCCCAGGGGGGGCGCGGGAGAGACCCAGTACTTC. Its translation is CASSPRGGAGETQYF.

This clonotype came up a few times. The genes are TRBV20-1 and TRBJ1-6; TRBD1 is a possible D gene (6 bases). This CDR3 spans 15 amino acids. Germline V gene data show CDR1 as DFQATT and CDR2 as SNEGSKA (reference sequence). V was clipped by 0 bases and J by 6 bases, with 12 bases between them. Here the CDR3 DNA reads TGCAGTGCTAGAGATTGGAGCAGGGGTAATTCACCCCTCCACTTT. Translation gives CSARDWSRGNSPLHF.

In its sample, this clonotype was seen many times. The chain links TRBV28 to TRBJ2-5; D gene uncertain. Trimming stripped 3 bases from V and 1 base from J, with 9 bases between. The CDR3 covers 14 residues. The germline gives CDR1 MDHEN, CDR2 SYDVKM. The DNA of the CDR3 is TGTGCCAGCAGTTTGGGCGACGGCCAAGAGACCCAGTACTTC. Its translation is CASSLGDGQETQYF.

There are many counts of this clonotype. V gene TRBV20-1 combines with J gene TRBJ1-5; tentative D call: TRBD1 (6 bases). The CDR3 is 15 amino acids. Trimming removed 2 bases at V and 2 bases at J, with 13 bases between. Germline loops: CDR1 DFQATT, CDR2 SNEGSKA (reference sequence). CDR3 sequence reads: CSARNLRGGNQPQHF. The CDR3 bases are TGCAGTGCTAGAAATCTCAGGGGTGGCAATCAGCCCCAGCATTTT.